The rows below give T cell receptor beta chains drawn from one sample of a study of OX40 agonist ivuxolimab in advanced cancers. The repertoire was sequenced with immunoSEQ multiplex PCR; TCRdb's copy has only in-frame clones and lacks some. Seen here are under 85,000 clones, roughly 83% observed once, and the top ten hold 7.5% to 9%. The sample here was CD4+ or CD8+ T cells sorted from blood, taken in a trial of the OX40 agonist ivuxolimab. The receptors come from an adult with an advanced solid tumor such as melanoma, head and neck, liver or kidney cancer. Both conserved end residues are part of each CDR3. A D gene is named only where the DNA matches it firmly. Clone size appears in some rows only: once, few, many, or a class for an expanded clone.

CDR3aa	CDR3nt	j_gene	abundance	v_gene	d_gene
CASSLTRPSGTRGELFF	TGTGCCAGCAGCTTAACCCGGCCTAGCGGGACGAGAGGGGAGCTGTTTTTT	TRBJ2-2	NA	TRBV7-3	TRBD2
CASSPRQGPNTEAFF	TGTGCCAGCTCACCAAGACAGGGACCGAACACTGAAGCTTTCTTT	TRBJ1-1	NA	TRBV18	TRBD1
CASHPRVTGPTEAFF	TGTGCCAGCCACCCGAGGGTCACGGGTCCGACTGAAGCTTTCTTT	TRBJ1-1	NA	TRBV18	NA
CASSKDLGVGNQPQHF	TGTGCCAGTAGTAAGGACCTGGGAGTCGGCAATCAGCCCCAGCATTTT	TRBJ1-5	NA	TRBV19	NA
CASTPLGRGRTYEQYF	TGTGCCAGCACCCCCTTGGGGAGGGGGCGCACCTACGAGCAGTACTTC	TRBJ2-7	once	TRBV27	NA
CASSPGQLASYNSPLHF	TGCGCCAGCAGCCCGGGACAGCTCGCCTCCTATAATTCACCCCTCCACTTT	TRBJ1-6	once	TRBV5-1	TRBD1
CASSPSWGGNQPQHF	TGTGCCAGCAGTCCTAGTTGGGGCGGAAATCAGCCCCAGCATTTT	TRBJ1-5	NA	TRBV6-6	NA
CASSSGLAGSTDTQYF	TGCGCCAGCAGCTCCGGACTAGCGGGGAGCACAGATACGCAGTATTTT	TRBJ2-3	NA	TRBV5-1	TRBD2
CASSPDREQYF	TGTGCCAGCTCACCGGACCGCGAGCAGTACTTC	TRBJ2-7	few	TRBV18	NA
CASRKDSYNEQFF	TGTGCCAGTAGAAAGGACAGCTACAATGAGCAGTTCTTC	TRBJ2-1	NA	TRBV19	NA
CASSMGTVDYTF	TGTGCCAGTAGTATGGGCACGGTAGACTACACCTTC	TRBJ1-2	once	TRBV19	NA
CASSVINTEAFF	TGTGCCAGCAGTGTGATAAACACTGAAGCTTTCTTT	TRBJ1-1	NA	TRBV28	NA
CAISDGLTIASYEQYF	TGTGCCATCAGTGACGGGTTGACAATCGCAAGCTACGAGCAGTACTTC	TRBJ2-7	NA	TRBV10-3	NA
CASSRPSGELGGGDTQYF	TGTGCCAGCAGCCGACCTAGCGGAGAGTTAGGAGGGGGAGATACGCAGTATTTT	TRBJ2-3	NA	TRBV7-2	NA
CASSYPMRRETQYF	TGTGCCAGCAGTTACCCAATGCGGAGGGAGACCCAGTACTTC	TRBJ2-5	once	TRBV6-5	NA
CASSLGTQETQYF	TGTGCCAGCAGTTTAGGAACTCAAGAGACCCAGTACTTC	TRBJ2-5	NA	TRBV28	NA
CAWSPGQGRTDTQYF	TGTGCCTGGAGTCCCGGACAGGGCCGCACAGATACGCAGTATTTT	TRBJ2-3	NA	TRBV30	TRBD1
CASSVGPQSGELFF	TGTGCCAGCAGCGTAGGTCCACAATCCGGGGAGCTGTTTTTT	TRBJ2-2	NA	TRBV9	NA
CASSPLNLGQGQLNTEAFF	TGTGCCAGCTCACCCCTTAACCTTGGTCAGGGGCAGCTGAACACTGAAGCTTTCTTT	TRBJ1-1	NA	TRBV18	NA
CASTEDARWAEAFF	TGCGCCAGCACCGAGGACGCCCGGTGGGCTGAAGCTTTCTTT	TRBJ1-1	NA	TRBV4-1	NA
CASSSAGTGGFF	TGTGCCAGCAGTTCCGCAGGGACAGGCGGTTTCTTC	TRBJ2-1	NA	TRBV6-6	TRBD1
CASADTGSGGTQYF	TGTGCCAGCGCTGATACAGGGTCTGGGGGGACCCAGTACTTC	TRBJ2-5	NA	TRBV27	NA
CSVKGQSNQPQHF	TGCAGCGTTAAGGGACAGAGCAATCAGCCCCAGCATTTT	TRBJ1-5	once	TRBV29-1	TRBD1
CASSIGQKGYGYTF	TGTGCCAGCAGCATAGGACAGAAGGGTTATGGCTACACCTTC	TRBJ1-2	NA	TRBV9	NA
CASSRAEGSNYGYTF	TGTGCCAGCAGTCGAGCTGAAGGGAGTAACTATGGCTACACCTTC	TRBJ1-2	NA	TRBV7-9	NA
CASSVDRNGETQYF	TGTGCCAGCAGTGTTGACAGGAACGGAGAGACCCAGTACTTC	TRBJ2-5	NA	TRBV2	NA
CASSLAPRTIQYF	TGTGCCAGCAGCTTAGCTCCCCGGACAATTCAGTACTTC	TRBJ2-4	NA	TRBV11-2	NA
CASSRQGEQPQHF	TGTGCCAGCAGTCGACAGGGGGAACAGCCCCAGCATTTT	TRBJ1-5	NA	TRBV27	TRBD1
CASSQGLASGRNEQFF	TGCGCCAGCAGCCAGGGCTTGGCTAGCGGGAGAAATGAGCAGTTCTTC	TRBJ2-1	few	TRBV4-1	TRBD2
CASSPREGSPLHF	TGTGCCAGCAGCCCCCGTGAGGGGTCACCCCTCCACTTT	TRBJ1-6	NA	TRBV7-9	NA
CASSSGQGRYEQYF	TGTGCCAGCAGCTCCGGACAGGGCCGATACGAGCAGTACTTC	TRBJ2-7	NA	TRBV13	TRBD1
CASRKAAGAQETQYF	TGTGCCAGTAGGAAAGCAGCGGGAGCACAAGAGACCCAGTACTTC	TRBJ2-5	few	TRBV19	TRBD2
CASHATGTIAEAFF	TGTGCCAGTCACGCTACAGGGACAATCGCTGAAGCTTTCTTT	TRBJ1-1	NA	TRBV28	NA
CASSAWDRSSYNEQFF	TGTGCCAGCAGCGCGTGGGACAGGTCTTCCTACAATGAGCAGTTCTTC	TRBJ2-1	NA	TRBV9	TRBD1
CASSRRGTGEYEQYF	TGTGCCAGCTCCCGGAGGGGGACAGGGGAGTACGAGCAGTACTTC	TRBJ2-7	NA	TRBV7-2	TRBD1
CASSQDDYPHYEQYF	TGTGCCAGCAGCCAGGATGACTACCCACACTACGAGCAGTACTTC	TRBJ2-7	NA	TRBV7-2	NA
CASSFAGTYYGYTF	TGCGCCAGCAGCTTCGCAGGGACCTACTATGGCTACACCTTC	TRBJ1-2	NA	TRBV5-1	NA
CASSTDGGDIQYF	TGTGCCAGCAGCACGGACGGGGGCGACATTCAGTACTTC	TRBJ2-4	NA	TRBV7-9	NA
CARTKKTGDTEAFF	TGCGCCAGAACAAAGAAAACGGGGGACACTGAAGCTTTCTTT	TRBJ1-1	NA	TRBV4-1	NA
CASSPGLPYKQYF	TGTGCCAGCAGTCCAGGACTGCCCTACAAGCAGTACTTC	TRBJ2-7	NA	TRBV28	NA
CATSALAGGLNEQLF	TGTGCCACCAGCGCTCTGGCGGGGGGGCTCAATGAGCAGCTCTTC	TRBJ2-1	NA	TRBV15	TRBD2
CATSRGQGTRGYTF	TGTGCCACCAGCAGAGGTCAGGGTACGAGGGGCTACACCTTC	TRBJ1-2	NA	TRBV15	NA
CASSPLVGVWETQYF	TGTGCTAGCAGCCCCTTGGTCGGGGTGTGGGAGACCCAGTACTTC	TRBJ2-5	once	TRBV7-7	NA
CASSVATNNYGYTF	TGTGCCAGCAGCGTAGCGACAAATAACTATGGCTACACCTTC	TRBJ1-2	NA	TRBV9	NA
CASSYGGAQDNEQFF	TGTGCCAGCAGTTACGGGGGGGCGCAAGACAATGAGCAGTTCTTC	TRBJ2-1	NA	TRBV6-5	NA
CASSSDSPLHF	TGTGCCAGCAGCTCGGATTCACCCCTCCACTTT	TRBJ1-6	NA	TRBV5-6	NA
CASSLVAGVETQYF	TGTGCCAGCAGCTTAGTAGCAGGGGTAGAGACCCAGTACTTC	TRBJ2-5	NA	TRBV11-3	NA
CASKGGGNYGYTF	TGTGCCAGCAAAGGAGGTGGTAACTATGGCTACACCTTC	TRBJ1-2	few	TRBV6-5	NA
CASSEELLWQGGTDTQYF	TGTGCCAGCAGTGAGGAGCTTCTTTGGCAGGGGGGCACAGATACGCAGTATTTT	TRBJ2-3	NA	TRBV27	TRBD1
CASSSKVGTGGNTIYF	TGTGCCAGCAGCTCAAAGGTTGGGACGGGTGGAAACACCATATATTTT	TRBJ1-3	NA	TRBV7-2	NA
CASSFLSSETQYF	TGTGCCAGCAGCTTTCTGAGCTCTGAGACCCAGTACTTC	TRBJ2-5	NA	TRBV7-2	NA
CASRMGGYTF	TGTGCCAGCAGAATGGGTGGCTACACCTTC	TRBJ1-2	NA	TRBV28	NA